The sequence of this TCR beta chain was determined in a study of CD8 T cells in ankylosing spondylitis. Quantitative molecular-barcoded 5'-RACE generated the TCR beta libraries. In TCRdb, the 5' RACE reads were re-called with MiXCR into one record per CDR3 protein. The table has around 99,000 distinct CDR3 sequences, about 9% seen once. Study results and limitations: Enrichment of disease-linked clones was reportedly significant in matched ankylosing spondylitis synovial fluid.

This clonotype was counted ten times or more. The antigen is unknown. The CDR3 consists of 15 residues. V was trimmed by 3 bases and J by 0 bases, leaving 12 bases between them. Germline-derived CDR1 and CDR2 are MDHEN and SYDVKM. The chain employs TRBV28 and TRBJ2-7; D is perhaps TRBD1 (5 bases). The receptor was isolated from a male donor with ankylosing spondylitis or in good health (not recorded which). The material sequenced was blood, either unsorted or a sorted T cell fraction (not recorded which). CDR3 coding DNA: TGTGCCAGCAGTTTTAGGGGCGCCTCCTCCTACGAGCAGTACTTC. Translating gives CASSFRGASSYEQYF.